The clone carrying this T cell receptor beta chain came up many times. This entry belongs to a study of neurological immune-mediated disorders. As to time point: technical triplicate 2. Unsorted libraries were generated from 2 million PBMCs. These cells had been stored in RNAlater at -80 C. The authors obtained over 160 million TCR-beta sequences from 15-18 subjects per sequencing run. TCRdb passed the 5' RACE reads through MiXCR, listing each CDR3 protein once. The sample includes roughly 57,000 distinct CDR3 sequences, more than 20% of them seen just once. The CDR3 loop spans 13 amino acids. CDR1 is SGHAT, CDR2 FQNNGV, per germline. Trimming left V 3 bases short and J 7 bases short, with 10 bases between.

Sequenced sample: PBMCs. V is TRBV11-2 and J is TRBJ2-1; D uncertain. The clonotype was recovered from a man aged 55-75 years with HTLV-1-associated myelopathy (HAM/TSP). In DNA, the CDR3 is TGTGCCAGCAGCTTCCCCATGGGTAATGAGCAGTTCTTC. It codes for CASSFPMGNEQFF.